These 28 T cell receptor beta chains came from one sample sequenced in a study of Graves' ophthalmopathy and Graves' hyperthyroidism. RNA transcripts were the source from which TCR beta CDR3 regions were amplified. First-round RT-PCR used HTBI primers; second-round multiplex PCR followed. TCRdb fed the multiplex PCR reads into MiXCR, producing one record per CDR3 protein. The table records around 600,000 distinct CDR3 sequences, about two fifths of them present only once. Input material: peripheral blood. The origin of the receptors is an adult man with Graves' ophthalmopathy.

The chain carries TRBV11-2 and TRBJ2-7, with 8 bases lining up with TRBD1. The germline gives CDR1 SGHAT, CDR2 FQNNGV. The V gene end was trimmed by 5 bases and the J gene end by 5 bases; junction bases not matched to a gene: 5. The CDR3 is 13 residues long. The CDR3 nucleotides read TGTGCCAGCAGCCCCCGGACAGGGAACGAGCAGTACTTC. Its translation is CASSPRTGNEQYF.

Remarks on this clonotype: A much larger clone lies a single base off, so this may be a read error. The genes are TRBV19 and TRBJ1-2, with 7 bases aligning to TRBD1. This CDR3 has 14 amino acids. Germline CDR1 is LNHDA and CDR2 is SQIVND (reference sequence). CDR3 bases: TGTGCCAGCAGCTTAGGGGACAGTAACTATGGCTACATCTTC. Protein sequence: CASSLGDSNYGYIF. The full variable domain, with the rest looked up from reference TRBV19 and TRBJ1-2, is DGGITQSPKYLFRKEGQNVTLSCEQNLNHDAMYWYRQDPGQGLRLIYYSQIVNDFQKGDIAEGYSVSREKKESFPLTVTSAQKNPTAFYLCASSLGDSNYGYIFGSGTRLTVV.

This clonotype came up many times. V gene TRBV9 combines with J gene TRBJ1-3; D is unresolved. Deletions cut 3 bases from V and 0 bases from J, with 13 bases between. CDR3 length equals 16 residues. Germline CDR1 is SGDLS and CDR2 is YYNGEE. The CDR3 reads CASSEWTSNSGNTIYF. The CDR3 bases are TGTGCCAGCAGCGAGTGGACGAGTAACTCTGGAAACACCATATATTTT.

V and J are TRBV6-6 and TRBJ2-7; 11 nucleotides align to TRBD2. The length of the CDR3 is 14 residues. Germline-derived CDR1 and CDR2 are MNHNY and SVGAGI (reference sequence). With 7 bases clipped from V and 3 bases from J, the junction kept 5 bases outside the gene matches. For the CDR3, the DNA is TGTGCCAGCAACCGACTAGCGGGGTTCTACGAGCAGTACTTC. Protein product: CASNRLAGFYEQYF.

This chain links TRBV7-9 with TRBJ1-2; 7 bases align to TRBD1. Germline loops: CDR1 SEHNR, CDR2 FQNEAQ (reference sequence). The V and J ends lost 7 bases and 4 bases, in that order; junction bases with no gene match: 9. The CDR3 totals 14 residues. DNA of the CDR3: TGTGCCAGCACCGTGACAGGGACTCTCTATGGCTACACCTTC. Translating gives CASTVTGTLYGYTF.

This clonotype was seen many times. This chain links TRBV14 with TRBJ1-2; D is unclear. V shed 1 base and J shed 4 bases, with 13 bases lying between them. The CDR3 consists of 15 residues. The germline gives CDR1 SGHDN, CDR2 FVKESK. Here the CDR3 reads CASSQVVAVSYGYTF. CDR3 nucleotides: TGTGCCAGCAGCCAAGTCGTAGCAGTTTCCTATGGCTACACCTTC.

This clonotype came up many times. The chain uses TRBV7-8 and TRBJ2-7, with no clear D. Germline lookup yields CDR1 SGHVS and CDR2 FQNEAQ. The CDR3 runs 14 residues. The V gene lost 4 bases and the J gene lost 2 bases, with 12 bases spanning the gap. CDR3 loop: CASSSRWITYEQYF. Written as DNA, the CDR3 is TGTGCCAGCAGCTCTCGATGGATCACCTACGAGCAGTACTTC. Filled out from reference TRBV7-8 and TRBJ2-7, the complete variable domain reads GAGVSQSPRYKVAKRGQDVALRCDPISGHVSLFWYQQALGQGPEFLTYFQNEAQLDKSGLPSDRFFAERPEGSVSTLKIQRTQQEDSAVYLCASSSRWITYEQYFGPGTRLTVT.

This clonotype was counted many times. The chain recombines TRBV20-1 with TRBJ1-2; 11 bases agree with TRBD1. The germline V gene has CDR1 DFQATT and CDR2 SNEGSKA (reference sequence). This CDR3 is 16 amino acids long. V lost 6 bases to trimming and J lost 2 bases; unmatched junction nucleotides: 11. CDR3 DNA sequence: TGCAGTGCCCTGGGACAGGGGGGTTCTTGGAACTATGGCTACACCTTC. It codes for CSALGQGGSWNYGYTF.

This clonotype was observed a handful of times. CDR3 sequence reads: CAWSVFQETQYF. The CDR3 DNA reads TGTGCCTGGAGTGTGTTCCAAGAGACCCAGTACTTC. The chain recombines TRBV30 with TRBJ2-5; no definite D call. Deletions cut 0 bases from V and 1 base from J, with 3 bases between. Germline V gene data show CDR1 as GTSNPN and CDR2 as SVGIG (reference sequence). This CDR3 spans 12 amino acids.

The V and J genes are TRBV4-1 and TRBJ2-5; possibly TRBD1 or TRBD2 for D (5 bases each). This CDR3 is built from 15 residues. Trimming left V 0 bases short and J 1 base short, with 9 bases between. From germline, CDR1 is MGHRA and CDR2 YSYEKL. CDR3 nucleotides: TGCGCCAGCAGCCAAGAGGGGCGGGCCCAAGAGACCCAGTACTTC. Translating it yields CASSQEGRAQETQYF.

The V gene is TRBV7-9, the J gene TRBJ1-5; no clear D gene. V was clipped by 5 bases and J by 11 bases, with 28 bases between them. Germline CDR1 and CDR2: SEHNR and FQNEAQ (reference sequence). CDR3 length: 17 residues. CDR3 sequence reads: CASSDGVAKQYQETQHF. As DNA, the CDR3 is TGTGCCAGCAGCGACGGGGTAGCAAAACAGTACCAAGAGACCCAGCATTTT. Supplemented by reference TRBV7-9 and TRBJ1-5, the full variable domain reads DTGVSQNPRHKITKRGQNVTFRCDPISEHNRLYWYRQTLGQGPEFLTYFQNEAQLEKSRLLSDRFSAERPKGSFSTLEIQRTEQGDSAMYLCASSDGVAKQYQETQHFGDGTRLSIL.

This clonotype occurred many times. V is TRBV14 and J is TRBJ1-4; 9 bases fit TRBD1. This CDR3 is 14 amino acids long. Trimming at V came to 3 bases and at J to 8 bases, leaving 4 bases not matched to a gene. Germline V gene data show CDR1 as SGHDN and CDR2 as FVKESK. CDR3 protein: CASSHRQGDEKLFF. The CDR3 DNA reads TGTGCCAGCAGCCATAGACAGGGGGACGAAAAACTGTTTTTT.

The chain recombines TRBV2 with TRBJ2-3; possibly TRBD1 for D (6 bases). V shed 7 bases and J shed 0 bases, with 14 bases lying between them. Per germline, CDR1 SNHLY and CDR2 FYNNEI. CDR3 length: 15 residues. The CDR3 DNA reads TGTGCCAGCACCCGACAGGAGCAGAGCACAGATACGCAGTATTTT. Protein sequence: CASTRQEQSTDTQYF.

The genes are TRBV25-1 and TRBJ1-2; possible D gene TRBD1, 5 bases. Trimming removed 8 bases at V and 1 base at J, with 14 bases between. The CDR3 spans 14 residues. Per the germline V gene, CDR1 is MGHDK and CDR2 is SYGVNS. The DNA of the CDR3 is TGTGCCAGCCTTGATGGAGACAGTAACTATGGCTACACCTTC. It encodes CASLDGDSNYGYTF.

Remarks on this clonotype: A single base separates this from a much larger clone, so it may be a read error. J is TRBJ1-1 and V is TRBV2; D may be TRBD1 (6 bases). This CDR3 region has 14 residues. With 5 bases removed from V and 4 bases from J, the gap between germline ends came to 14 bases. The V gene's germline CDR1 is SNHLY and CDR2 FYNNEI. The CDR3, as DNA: TGTGCCAGCAGTCTCCGGGGCAGGGGCACTGAAGCTTTCTTT. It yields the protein CASSLRGRGTEAFF. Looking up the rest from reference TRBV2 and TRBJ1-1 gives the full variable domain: EPEVTQTPSHQVTQMGQEVILRCVPISNHLYFYWYRQILGQKVEFLVSFYNNEISEKSEIFDDQFSVERPDGSNFTLKIRSTKLEDSAMYFCASSLRGRGTEAFFGQGTRLTVV.

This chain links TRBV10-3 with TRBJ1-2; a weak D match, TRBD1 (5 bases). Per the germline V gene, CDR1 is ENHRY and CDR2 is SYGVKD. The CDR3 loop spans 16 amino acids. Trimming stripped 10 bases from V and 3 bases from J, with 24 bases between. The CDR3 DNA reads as TGTGCCAGCAGGCCTCTTGACAGTGCGGGGGACTATGGCTACACCTTC. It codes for CASRPLDSAGDYGYTF.

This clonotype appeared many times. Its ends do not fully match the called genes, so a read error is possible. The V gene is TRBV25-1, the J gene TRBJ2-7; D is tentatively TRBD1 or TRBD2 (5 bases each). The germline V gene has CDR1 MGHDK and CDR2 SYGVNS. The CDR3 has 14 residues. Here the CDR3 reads CAGRNLGTLGEQYF. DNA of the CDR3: TGTGCCGGCAGGAATCTCGGGACCCTCGGGGAGCAGTACTTC.

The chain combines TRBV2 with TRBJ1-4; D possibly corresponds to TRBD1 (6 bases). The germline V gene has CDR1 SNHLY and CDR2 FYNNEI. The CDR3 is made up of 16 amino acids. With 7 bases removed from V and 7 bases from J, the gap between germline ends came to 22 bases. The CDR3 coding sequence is TGTGCCAGCACTGATGGACTAGCGGGGGCAGGTGAAAAACTGTTTTTT. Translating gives CASTDGLAGAGEKLFF.

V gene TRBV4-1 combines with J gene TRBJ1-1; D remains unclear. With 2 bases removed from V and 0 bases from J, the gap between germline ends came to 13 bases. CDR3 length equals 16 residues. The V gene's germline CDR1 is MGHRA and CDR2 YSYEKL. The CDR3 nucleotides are TGCGCCAGCAGCCAATGGATCGCAGGCATGAACACTGAAGCTTTCTTT. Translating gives CASSQWIAGMNTEAFF.

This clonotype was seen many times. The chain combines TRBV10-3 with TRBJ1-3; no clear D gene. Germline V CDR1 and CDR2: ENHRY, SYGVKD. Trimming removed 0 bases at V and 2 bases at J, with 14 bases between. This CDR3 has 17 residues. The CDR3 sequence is CAISESVGGVPGNTIYF. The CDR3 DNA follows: TGTGCCATCAGTGAGTCAGTTGGAGGCGTTCCTGGAAACACCATATATTTT.

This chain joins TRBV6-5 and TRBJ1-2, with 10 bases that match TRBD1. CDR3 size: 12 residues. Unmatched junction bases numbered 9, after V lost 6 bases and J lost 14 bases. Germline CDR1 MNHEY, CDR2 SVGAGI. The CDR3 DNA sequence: TGTGCCAGCAGCCCGGGACAGGGGATGTATACCTTC. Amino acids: CASSPGQGMYTF.

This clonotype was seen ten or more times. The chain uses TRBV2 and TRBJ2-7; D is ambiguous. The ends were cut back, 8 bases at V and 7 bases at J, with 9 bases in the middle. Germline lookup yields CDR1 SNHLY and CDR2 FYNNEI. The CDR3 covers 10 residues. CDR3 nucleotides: TGTGCCAGCGGCAAGGCTGAGCAGTACTTC. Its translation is CASGKAEQYF.

The CDR3 protein is CASSTRLAGGVNTGELFF. The CDR3 nucleotides read TGTGCCAGCAGCACCCGACTAGCGGGGGGCGTGAACACCGGGGAGCTGTTTTTT. The chain employs TRBV5-4 and TRBJ2-2; TRBD2 matches at 13 bases. Trimming took 4 bases from V and 1 from J; bases not matched to a gene: 7. This CDR3 contains 18 residues. From germline, CDR1 is SGHNT and CDR2 YYREEE (reference sequence).

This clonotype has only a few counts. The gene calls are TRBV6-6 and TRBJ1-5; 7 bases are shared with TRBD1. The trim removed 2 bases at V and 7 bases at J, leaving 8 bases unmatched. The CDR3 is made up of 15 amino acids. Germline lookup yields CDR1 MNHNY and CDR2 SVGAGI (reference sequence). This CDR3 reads CASSYLRQGQQPQHF. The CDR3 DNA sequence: TGTGCCAGCAGTTACCTAAGACAGGGACAACAGCCCCAGCATTTT.

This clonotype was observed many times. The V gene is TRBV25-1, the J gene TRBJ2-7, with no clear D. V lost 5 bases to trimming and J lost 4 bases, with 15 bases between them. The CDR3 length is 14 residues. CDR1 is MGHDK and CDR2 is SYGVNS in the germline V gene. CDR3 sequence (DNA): TGTGCCAGCAGTAAATCAGACCCTTCTTACGAGCAGTACTTC. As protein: CASSKSDPSYEQYF.

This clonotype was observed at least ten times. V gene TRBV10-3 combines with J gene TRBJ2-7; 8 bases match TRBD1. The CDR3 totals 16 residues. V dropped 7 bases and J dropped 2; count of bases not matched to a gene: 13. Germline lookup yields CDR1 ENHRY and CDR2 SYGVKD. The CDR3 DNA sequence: TGTGCCATCACTCGGACAGGGCACGACGGGACCTACGAGCAGTACTTC. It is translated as CAITRTGHDGTYEQYF.

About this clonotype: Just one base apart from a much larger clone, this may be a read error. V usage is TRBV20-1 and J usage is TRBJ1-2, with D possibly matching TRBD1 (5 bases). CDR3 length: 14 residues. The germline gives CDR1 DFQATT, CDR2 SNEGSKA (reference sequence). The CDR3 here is CSASSQAFGYGHTF. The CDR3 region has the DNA TGCAGTGCTAGTTCACAGGCCTTCGGATATGGCCACACCTTC.

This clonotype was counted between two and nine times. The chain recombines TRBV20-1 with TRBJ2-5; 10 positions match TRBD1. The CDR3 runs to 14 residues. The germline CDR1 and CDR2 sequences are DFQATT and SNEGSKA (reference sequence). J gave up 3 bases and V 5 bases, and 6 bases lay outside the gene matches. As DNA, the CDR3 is TGCAGTGCTTCTGACGGACAGGGGGAAGAGACCCAGTACTTC. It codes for CSASDGQGEETQYF.